A selection of T cell receptor beta chains follows, all from one sample in a study of beta chain features in type 1 diabetes. The table came from immunoSEQ multiplex PCR; TCRdb's copy has only in-frame clones and leaves some out. The sample records under 250,000 clones, around 26% being singletons. Sequencing was performed on central memory CD4+ T cells from blood. The receptors come from a man aged 25 to 45 in good health. Each CDR3 is given with its conserved first and last residue. Fields, in order: CDR3 DNA, CDR3 protein, J gene, CDR3 length, D gene, clone size, V gene. A D gene is named only where the DNA matches it firmly. Clone size is not always given. Where it is, it says once, few, many or a class for expanded clones.

TGTGCCAGCAGTGAGGTTCGAAGTGGCACTGAAGCTTTCTTT | CASSEVRSGTEAFF | TRBJ1-1 | 14 | NA | NA | TRBV2
TGTGCCAGCAGCTTGGTTGGAACTGAAGCTTTCTTT | CASSLVGTEAFF | TRBJ1-1 | 12 | NA | few | TRBV4-2
TGTGCCAGCAGCTCGACTAGTTCAAGTGAGACCCAGTACTTC | CASSSTSSSETQYF | TRBJ2-5 | 14 | NA | NA | TRBV11-3
TGCGCCAGCAGCCCCGGGACAGGGAGGGACATTCAGTACTTC | CASSPGTGRDIQYF | TRBJ2-4 | 14 | TRBD1 | NA | TRBV5-1
TGTGCCAGCAGCCGGACAGGGGGGCAGGTGAACGAGCAGTACTTC | CASSRTGGQVNEQYF | TRBJ2-7 | 15 | TRBD1 | few | TRBV5-4
TGTGCCAGCAGAAGACAGGGCTCGGACGAGCAGTACTTC | CASRRQGSDEQYF | TRBJ2-7 | 13 | TRBD1 | NA | TRBV28
TGTGCCAGCACTCCCGGACAGGGCCGCGGCGGGGAGCTGTTTTTT | CASTPGQGRGGELFF | TRBJ2-2 | 15 | TRBD1 | NA | TRBV7-9
TGTGCCAGCAGCCACTTACAGGGCGCTGGAAACACCATATATTTT | CASSHLQGAGNTIYF | TRBJ1-3 | 15 | NA | few | TRBV6-5
TGTGCCAGCAGCCTGGGGACAGCAAGAGGGAATGAGCAGTTCTTC | CASSLGTARGNEQFF | TRBJ2-1 | 15 | TRBD1 | NA | TRBV11-2
TGTGCCTGGAGTGTACAAGGGAATCAGCCCCAGCATTTT | CAWSVQGNQPQHF | TRBJ1-5 | 13 | NA | NA | TRBV30
TGTGCCAGCTCCGAGGGGGGGAAGAACGAGCAGTACTTC | CASSEGGKNEQYF | TRBJ2-7 | 13 | NA | NA | TRBV5-4
TGTGCCAGCAGCCCCACCATCAGGGCCGAAGACACTGAAGCTTTCTTT | CASSPTIRAEDTEAFF | TRBJ1-1 | 16 | NA | many | TRBV4-2
TGTGCCAGCAGCTCGGACAGGGCGTCAGATACGCAGTATTTT | CASSSDRASDTQYF | TRBJ2-3 | 14 | TRBD1 | few | TRBV11-3
TGTGCCAGCAGTGAAGCAGGCCGGCGGGCCACTGAAGCTTTCTTT | CASSEAGRRATEAFF | TRBJ1-1 | 15 | NA | NA | TRBV2
TGTGCCAGCAGCCCCTCCTACGGGACGGCTAACTATGGCTACACCTTC | CASSPSYGTANYGYTF | TRBJ1-2 | 16 | NA | few | TRBV5-6
TGTGCCAGCAGCCGGGACACTACCCACTCCTACGAGCAGTACTTC | CASSRDTTHSYEQYF | TRBJ2-7 | 15 | NA | NA | TRBV9
TGTGCCTGGAGTGGGGAAACCTATCAGCCCCAGCATTTT | CAWSGETYQPQHF | TRBJ1-5 | 13 | NA | few | TRBV30
TGTGCCAGCAGCTTGCGGGGCGAGGGCACAGATACGCAGTATTTT | CASSLRGEGTDTQYF | TRBJ2-3 | 15 | NA | NA | TRBV7-2
TGTGCCAGCATGTGGGCCTTCGGCACCGGGGAGCTGTTTTTT | CASMWAFGTGELFF | TRBJ2-2 | 14 | NA | NA | TRBV2
TGTGCCAGCAGCCAAGTAAGGGGGACTAACTATGGCTACACCTTC | CASSQVRGTNYGYTF | TRBJ1-2 | 15 | NA | few | TRBV7-9
TGTGCCAGCAGTGAGAGGAGAGGGACTGAAGCTTTCTTT | CASSERRGTEAFF | TRBJ1-1 | 13 | NA | few | TRBV2
TGTGCCTGGAGTACCGGGTTTTTCAATGAGCAGTTCTTC | CAWSTGFFNEQFF | TRBJ2-1 | 13 | NA | NA | TRBV30
TGTGCCAGTGGCCAGGGGAAATACGAGCAGTACTTC | CASGQGKYEQYF | TRBJ2-7 | 12 | NA | NA | TRBV5-6
TGTGCCTGGAACGGGGATAGCAATCAGCCCCAGCATTTT | CAWNGDSNQPQHF | TRBJ1-5 | 13 | NA | few | TRBV30
TGCAGTGCGAAACCGGGACAGGGGGAGTTCTTC | CSAKPGQGEFF | TRBJ2-1 | 11 | TRBD1 | few | TRBV20-1
TGCAGCGTTGAAGAGGCGACAGGCTTCGGTGGCTACACCTTC | CSVEEATGFGGYTF | TRBJ1-2 | 14 | NA | NA | TRBV29-1
TGTGCCAGCAGTGAAAATCCCAAATTGGAGACCCAGTACTTC | CASSENPKLETQYF | TRBJ2-5 | 14 | NA | NA | TRBV25-1
TGTGCCAGCAGCTTAGGGACTAGCGGGAGCTACGAGCAGTACTTC | CASSLGTSGSYEQYF | TRBJ2-7 | 15 | TRBD2 | few | TRBV7-2
TGTGCCAGCAGTCCCAAGATTACCTACGAGCAGTACTTC | CASSPKITYEQYF | TRBJ2-7 | 13 | NA | NA | TRBV6-5